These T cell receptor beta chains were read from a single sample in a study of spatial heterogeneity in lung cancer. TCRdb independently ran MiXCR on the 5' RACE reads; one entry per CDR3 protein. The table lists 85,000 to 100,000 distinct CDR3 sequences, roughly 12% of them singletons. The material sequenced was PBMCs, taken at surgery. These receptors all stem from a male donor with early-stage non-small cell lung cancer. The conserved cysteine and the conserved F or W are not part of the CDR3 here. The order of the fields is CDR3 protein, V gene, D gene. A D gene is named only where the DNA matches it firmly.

CDR3: ASSRGQLNNEQF
V: TRBV12-3/TRBV12-4
D: -

CDR3: ASSFNTEAF
V: TRBV25-1
D: -

CDR3: ASSARGGGVVHEQY
V: TRBV9
D: -

CDR3: ASSPRQGATNEKLF
V: TRBV19
D: TRBD1

CDR3: ASSFRDRYTEAF
V: TRBV12-3/TRBV12-4
D: TRBD1

CDR3: ASSLGVGGPNEQF
V: TRBV7-2
D: -

CDR3: SALQGIGELF
V: TRBV29-1
D: -

CDR3: ATSDMGLSNEQF
V: TRBV24-1
D: -

CDR3: ASSQDRYQPQH
V: TRBV4-1
D: -

CDR3: ASSPYDRDHYNSPLH
V: TRBV18
D: TRBD1

CDR3: ASSQGGQGTDTQY
V: TRBV4-3
D: -